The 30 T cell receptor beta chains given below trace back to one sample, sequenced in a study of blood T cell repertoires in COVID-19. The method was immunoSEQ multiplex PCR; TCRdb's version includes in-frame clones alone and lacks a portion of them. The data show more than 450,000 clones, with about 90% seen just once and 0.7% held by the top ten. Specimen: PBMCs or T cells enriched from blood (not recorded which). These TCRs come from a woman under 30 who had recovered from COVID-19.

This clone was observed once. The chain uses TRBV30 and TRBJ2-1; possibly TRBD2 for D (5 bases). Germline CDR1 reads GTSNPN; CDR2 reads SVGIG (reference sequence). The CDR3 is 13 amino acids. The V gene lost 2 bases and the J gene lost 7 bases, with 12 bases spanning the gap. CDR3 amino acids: CAWSQDLRNEQFF. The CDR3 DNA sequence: TGTGCCTGGAGTCAGGACTTACGGAATGAGCAGTTCTTC.

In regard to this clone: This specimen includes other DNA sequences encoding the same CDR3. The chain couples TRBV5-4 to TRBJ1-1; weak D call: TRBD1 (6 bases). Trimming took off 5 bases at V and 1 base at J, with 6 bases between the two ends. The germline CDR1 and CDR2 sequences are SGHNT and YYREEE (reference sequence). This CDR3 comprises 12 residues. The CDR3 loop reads CASRQGNTEAFF. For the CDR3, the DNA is TGTGCCAGCAGACAGGGGAACACTGAAGCTTTCTTT.

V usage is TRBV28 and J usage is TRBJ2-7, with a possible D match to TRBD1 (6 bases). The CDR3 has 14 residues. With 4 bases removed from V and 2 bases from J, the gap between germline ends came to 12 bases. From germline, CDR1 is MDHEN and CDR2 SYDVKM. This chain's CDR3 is CASSSRTGPYEQYF. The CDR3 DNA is TGTGCCAGCAGTTCCCGTACAGGGCCCTACGAGCAGTACTTC.

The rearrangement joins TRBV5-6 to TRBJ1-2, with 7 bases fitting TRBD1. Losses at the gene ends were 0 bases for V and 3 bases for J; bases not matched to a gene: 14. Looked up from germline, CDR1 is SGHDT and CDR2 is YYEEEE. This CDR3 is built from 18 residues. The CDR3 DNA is TGTGCCAGCAGCTTGGATCCTCATAAGACAGGGTTCGACTATGGCTACACCTTC. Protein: CASSLDPHKTGFDYGYTF.

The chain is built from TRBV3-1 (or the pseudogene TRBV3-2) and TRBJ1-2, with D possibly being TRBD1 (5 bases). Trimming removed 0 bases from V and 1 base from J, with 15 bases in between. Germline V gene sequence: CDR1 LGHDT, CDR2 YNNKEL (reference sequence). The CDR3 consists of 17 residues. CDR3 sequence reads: CASSQERAGPINYGYTF. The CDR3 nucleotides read TGTGCCAGCAGCCAAGAAAGGGCAGGGCCCATTAACTATGGCTACACCTTC.

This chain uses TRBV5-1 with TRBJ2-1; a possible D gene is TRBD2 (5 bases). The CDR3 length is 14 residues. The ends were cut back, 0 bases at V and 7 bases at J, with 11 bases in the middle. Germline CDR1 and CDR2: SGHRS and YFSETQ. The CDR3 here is CASSLELVGNEQFF. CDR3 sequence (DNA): TGCGCCAGCAGCTTGGAACTAGTTGGGAATGAGCAGTTCTTC.

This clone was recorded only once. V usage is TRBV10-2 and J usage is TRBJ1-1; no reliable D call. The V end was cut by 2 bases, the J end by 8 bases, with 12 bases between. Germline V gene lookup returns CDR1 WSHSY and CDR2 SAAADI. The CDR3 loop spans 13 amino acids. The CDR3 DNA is TGCGCCAGCAGTGAGACGGCGGCGAGGGAAGCTTTCTTT. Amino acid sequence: CASSETAAREAFF.

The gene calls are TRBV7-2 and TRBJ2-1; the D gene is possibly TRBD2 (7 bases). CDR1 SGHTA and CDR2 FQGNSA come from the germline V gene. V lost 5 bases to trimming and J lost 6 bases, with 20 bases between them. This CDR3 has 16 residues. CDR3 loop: CASSPRGGGFPNEQFF. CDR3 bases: TGTGCCAGCAGCCCTAGAGGGGGGGGGTTTCCCAATGAGCAGTTCTTC.

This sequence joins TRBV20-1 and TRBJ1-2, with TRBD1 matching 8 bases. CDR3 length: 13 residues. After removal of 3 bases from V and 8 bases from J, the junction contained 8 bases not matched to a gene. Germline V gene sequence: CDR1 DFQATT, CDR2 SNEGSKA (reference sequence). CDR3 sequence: CSASIRGHQGYTF. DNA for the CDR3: TGCAGTGCTAGTATCAGGGGGCATCAAGGCTACACCTTC.

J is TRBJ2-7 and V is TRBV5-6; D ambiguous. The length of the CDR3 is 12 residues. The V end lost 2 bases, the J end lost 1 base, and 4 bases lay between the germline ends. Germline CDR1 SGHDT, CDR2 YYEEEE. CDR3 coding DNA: TGTGCCAGCAGCTTTCGGTCCTACGAGCAGTACTTC. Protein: CASSFRSYEQYF.

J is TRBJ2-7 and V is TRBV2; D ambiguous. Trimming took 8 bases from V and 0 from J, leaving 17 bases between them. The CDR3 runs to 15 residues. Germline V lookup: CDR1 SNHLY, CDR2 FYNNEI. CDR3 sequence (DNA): TGTGCCAGCGCTACTGATTTACTTAGCTCCTACGAGCAGTACTTC. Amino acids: CASATDLLSSYEQYF.

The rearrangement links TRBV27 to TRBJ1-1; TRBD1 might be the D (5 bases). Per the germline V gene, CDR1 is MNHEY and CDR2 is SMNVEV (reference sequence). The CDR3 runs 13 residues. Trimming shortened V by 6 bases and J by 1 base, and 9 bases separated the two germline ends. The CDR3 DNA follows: TGTGCCAGCAGCCAGGGTCCGAACACTGAAGCTTTCTTT. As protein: CASSQGPNTEAFF.

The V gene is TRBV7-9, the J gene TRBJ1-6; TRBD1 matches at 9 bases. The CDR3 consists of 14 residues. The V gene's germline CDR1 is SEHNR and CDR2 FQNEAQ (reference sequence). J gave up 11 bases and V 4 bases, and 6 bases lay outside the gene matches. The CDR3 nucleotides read TGTGCCAGCAGCTCGGGACAGGGTATGGCACCCCTCCACTTT. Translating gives CASSSGQGMAPLHF.

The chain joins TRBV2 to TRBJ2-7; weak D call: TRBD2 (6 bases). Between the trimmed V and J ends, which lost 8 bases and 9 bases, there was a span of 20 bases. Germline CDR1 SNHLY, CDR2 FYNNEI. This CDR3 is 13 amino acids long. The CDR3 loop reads CASWEELPSGQYF. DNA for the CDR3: TGTGCCAGCTGGGAGGAACTTCCCTCCGGGCAGTACTTC.

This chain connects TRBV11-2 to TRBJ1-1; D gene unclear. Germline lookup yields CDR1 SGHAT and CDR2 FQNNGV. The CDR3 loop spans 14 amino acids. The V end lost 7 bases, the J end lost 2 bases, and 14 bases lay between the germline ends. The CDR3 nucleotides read TGTGCCAGCATCCCCGGAGCCGTCAACACTGAAGCTTTCTTT. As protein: CASIPGAVNTEAFF.

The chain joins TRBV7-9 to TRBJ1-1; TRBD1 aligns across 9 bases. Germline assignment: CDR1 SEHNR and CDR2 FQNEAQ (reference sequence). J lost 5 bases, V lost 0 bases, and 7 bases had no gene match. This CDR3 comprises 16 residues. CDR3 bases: TGTGCCAGCAGCTTAGCTCAGGGACAGGGAAGAACTGAAGCTTTCTTT. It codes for CASSLAQGQGRTEAFF.

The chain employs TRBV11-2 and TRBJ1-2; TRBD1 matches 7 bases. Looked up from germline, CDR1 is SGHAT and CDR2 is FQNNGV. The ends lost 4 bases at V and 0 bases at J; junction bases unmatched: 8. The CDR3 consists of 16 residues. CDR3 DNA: TGTGCCAGCAGCTCTCGGACAGGCAACACTAACTATGGCTACACCTTC. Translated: CASSSRTGNTNYGYTF.

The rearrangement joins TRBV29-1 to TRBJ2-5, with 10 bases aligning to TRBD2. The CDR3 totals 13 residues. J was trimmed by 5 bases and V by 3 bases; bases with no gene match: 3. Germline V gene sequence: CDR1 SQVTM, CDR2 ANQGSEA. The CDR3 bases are TGCAGCGTTGACGGGACTAGCGAGGAGACCCAGTACTTC. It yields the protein CSVDGTSEETQYF.

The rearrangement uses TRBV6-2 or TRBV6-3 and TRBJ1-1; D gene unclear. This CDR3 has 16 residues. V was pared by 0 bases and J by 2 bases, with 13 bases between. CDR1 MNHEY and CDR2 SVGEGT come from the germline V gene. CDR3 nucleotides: TGTGCCAGCAGTTACTCTCTATCAACGGTAAACACTGAAGCTTTCTTT. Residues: CASSYSLSTVNTEAFF.

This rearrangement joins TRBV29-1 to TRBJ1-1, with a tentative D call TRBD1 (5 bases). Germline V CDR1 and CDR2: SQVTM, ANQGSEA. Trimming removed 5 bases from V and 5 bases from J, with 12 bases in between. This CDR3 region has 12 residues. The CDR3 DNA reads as TGCAGCGTTCACAGGTTTGAAACTGAAGCTTTCTTT. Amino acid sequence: CSVHRFETEAFF. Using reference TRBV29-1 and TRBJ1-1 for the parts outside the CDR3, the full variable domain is SAVISQKPSRDICQRGTSLTIQCQVDSQVTMMFWYRQQPGQSLTLIATANQGSEATYESGFVIDKFPISRPNLTFSTLTVSNMSPEDSSIYLCSVHRFETEAFFGQGTRLTVV.

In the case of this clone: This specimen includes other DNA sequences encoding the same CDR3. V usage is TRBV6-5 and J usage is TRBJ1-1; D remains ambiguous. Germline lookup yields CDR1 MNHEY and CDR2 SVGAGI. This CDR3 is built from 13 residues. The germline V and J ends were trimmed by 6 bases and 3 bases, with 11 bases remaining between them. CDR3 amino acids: CASSPRGDTEAFF. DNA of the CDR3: TGTGCCAGCAGCCCGAGAGGAGACACTGAAGCTTTCTTT.

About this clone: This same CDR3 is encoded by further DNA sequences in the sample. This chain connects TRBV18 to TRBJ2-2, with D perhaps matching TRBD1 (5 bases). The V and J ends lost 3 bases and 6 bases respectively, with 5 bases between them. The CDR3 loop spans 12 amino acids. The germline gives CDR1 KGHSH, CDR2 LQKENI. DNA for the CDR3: TGTGCCAGCTCACCCAGGGCCGGGGAGCTGTTTTTT. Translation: CASSPRAGELFF.

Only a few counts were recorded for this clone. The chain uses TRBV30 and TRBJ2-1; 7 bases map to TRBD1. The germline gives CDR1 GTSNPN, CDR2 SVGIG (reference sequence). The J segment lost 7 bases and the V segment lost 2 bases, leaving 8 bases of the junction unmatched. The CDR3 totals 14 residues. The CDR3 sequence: CAWSPQGGRNEQFF. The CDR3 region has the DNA TGTGCCTGGAGTCCCCAAGGGGGCCGGAATGAGCAGTTCTTC.

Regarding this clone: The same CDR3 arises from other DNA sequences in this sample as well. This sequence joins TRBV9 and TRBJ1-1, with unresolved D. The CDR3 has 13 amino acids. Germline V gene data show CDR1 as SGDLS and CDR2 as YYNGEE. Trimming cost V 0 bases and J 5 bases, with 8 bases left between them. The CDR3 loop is CASSVEPGTEAFF. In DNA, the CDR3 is TGTGCCAGCAGCGTAGAACCCGGGACTGAAGCTTTCTTT.

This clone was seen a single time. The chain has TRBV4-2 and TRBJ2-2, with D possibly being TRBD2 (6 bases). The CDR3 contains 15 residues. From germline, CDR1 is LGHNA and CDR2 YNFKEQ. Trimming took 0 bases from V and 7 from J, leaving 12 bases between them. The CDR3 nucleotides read TGTGCCAGCAGCCAAGATAAGAGGCGGGGCGGGGAGCTGTTTTTT. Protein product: CASSQDKRRGGELFF.

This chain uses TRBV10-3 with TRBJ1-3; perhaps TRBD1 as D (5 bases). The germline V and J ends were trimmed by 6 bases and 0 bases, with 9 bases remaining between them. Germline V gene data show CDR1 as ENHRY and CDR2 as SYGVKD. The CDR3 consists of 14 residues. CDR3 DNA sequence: TGTGCCATCAGCCAGGACATCTCTGGAAACACCATATATTTT. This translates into CAISQDISGNTIYF.

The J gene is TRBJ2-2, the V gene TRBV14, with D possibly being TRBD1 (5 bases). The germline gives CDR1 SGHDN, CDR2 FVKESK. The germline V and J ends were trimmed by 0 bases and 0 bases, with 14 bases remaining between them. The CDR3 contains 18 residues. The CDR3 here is CASSQDNQAGTNTGELFF. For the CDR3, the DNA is TGTGCCAGCAGCCAAGATAACCAGGCAGGGACGAACACCGGGGAGCTGTTTTTT.

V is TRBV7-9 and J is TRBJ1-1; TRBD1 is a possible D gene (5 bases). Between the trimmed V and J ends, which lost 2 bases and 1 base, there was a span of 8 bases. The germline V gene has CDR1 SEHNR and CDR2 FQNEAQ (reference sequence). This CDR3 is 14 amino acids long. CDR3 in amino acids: CASSLWGGNTEAFF. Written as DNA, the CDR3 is TGTGCCAGCAGCTTATGGGGCGGGAACACTGAAGCTTTCTTT.

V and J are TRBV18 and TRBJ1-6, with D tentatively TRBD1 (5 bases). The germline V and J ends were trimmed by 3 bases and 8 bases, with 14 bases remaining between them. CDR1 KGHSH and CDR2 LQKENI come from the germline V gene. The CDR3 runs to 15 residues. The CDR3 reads CASSPIARADSPLHF. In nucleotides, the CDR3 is TGTGCCAGCTCACCGATCGCCAGGGCCGATTCACCCCTCCACTTT.

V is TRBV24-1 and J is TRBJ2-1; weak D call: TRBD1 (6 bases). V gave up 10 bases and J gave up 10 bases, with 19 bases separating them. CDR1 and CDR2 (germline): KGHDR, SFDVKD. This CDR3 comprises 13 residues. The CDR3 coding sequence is TGTGCCACGACCGGGACCTCCCAGGGGGAGCAGTTCTTC. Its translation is CATTGTSQGEQFF.